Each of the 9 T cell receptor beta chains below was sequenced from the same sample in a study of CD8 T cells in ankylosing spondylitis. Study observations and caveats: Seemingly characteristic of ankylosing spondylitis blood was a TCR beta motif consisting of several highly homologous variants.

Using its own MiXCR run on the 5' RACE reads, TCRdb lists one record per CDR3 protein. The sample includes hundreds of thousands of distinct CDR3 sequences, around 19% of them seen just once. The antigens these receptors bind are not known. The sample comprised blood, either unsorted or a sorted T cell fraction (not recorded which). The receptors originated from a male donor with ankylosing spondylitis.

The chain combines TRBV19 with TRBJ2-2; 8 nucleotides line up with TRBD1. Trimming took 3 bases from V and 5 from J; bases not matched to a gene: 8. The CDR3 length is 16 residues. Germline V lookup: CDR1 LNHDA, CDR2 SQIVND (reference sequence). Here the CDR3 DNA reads TGTGCCAGTAGTATCGGGCAGGGGGCGGAAACCGGGGAGCTGTTTTTT. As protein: CASSIGQGAETGELFF.

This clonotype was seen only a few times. CDR3 in amino acids: CASSLEGWTGGHEQYF. In DNA, the CDR3 is TGCGCCAGCAGCTTGGAAGGGTGGACAGGGGGCCACGAGCAGTACTTC. The chain is built from TRBV5-1 and TRBJ2-7; 11 nucleotides line up with TRBD1. Germline V gene data show CDR1 as SGHRS and CDR2 as YFSETQ. The CDR3 length is 16 residues. Losses at the gene ends were 0 bases for V and 5 bases for J; bases not matched to a gene: 7.

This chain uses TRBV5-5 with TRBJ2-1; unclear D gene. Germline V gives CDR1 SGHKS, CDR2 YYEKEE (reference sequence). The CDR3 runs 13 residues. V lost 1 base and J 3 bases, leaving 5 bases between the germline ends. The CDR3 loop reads CASSLLIYNEQFF. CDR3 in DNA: TGTGCCAGCAGCTTGCTCATCTACAATGAGCAGTTCTTC.

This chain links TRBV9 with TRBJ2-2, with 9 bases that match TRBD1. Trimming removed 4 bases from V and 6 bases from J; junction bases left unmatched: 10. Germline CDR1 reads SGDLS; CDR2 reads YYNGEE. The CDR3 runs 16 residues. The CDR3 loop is CASSLDRGAVAGELFF. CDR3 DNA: TGTGCCAGCAGCTTGGACAGGGGCGCAGTTGCCGGGGAGCTGTTTTTT.

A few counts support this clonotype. CDR3 in DNA: TGTGCCAGCGGCAGTATGGGGGTGGTCTACGAGCAGTACTTC. Its translation is CASGSMGVVYEQYF. The rearrangement links TRBV2 to TRBJ2-7, with D perhaps matching TRBD1 or TRBD2 (5 bases each). Germline CDR1 reads SNHLY; CDR2 reads FYNNEI. The CDR3 contains 14 residues. Trimming pared 8 bases from V and 3 bases from J, leaving 17 bases between.

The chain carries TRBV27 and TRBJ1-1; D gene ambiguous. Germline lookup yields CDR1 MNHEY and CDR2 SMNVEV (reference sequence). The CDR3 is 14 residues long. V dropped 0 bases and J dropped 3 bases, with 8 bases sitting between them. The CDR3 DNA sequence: TGTGCCAGCAGTTTATCGGAAGGGTACACTGAAGCTTTCTTT. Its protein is CASSLSEGYTEAFF.

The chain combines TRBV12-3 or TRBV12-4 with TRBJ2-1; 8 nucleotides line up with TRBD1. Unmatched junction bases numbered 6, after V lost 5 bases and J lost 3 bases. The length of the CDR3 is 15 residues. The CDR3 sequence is CASSADGTGYNEQFF. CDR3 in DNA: TGTGCCAGCAGTGCCGACGGGACAGGCTACAATGAGCAGTTCTTC.

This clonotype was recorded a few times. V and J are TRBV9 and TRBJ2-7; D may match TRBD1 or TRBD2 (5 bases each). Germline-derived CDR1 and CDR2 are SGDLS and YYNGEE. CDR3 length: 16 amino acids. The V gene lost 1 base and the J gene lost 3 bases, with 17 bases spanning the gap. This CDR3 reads CASSVSDNLGVYEQYF. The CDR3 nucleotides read TGTGCCAGCAGCGTATCAGACAACTTGGGGGTCTACGAGCAGTACTTC. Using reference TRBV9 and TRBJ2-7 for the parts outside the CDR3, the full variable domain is DSGVTQTPKHLITATGQRVTLRCSPRSGDLSVYWYQQSLDQGLQFLIQYYNGEERAKGNILERFSAQQFPDLHSELNLSSLELGDSALYFCASSVSDNLGVYEQYFGPGTRLTVT.

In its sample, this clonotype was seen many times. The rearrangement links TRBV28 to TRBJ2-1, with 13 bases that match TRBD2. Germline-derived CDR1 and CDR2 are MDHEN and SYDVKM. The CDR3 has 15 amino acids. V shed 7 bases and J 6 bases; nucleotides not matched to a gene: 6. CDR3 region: CASTVGTSGINEQFF. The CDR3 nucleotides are TGTGCCAGCACCGTCGGGACTAGCGGGATCAATGAGCAGTTCTTC.